This T cell receptor beta chain was found in a study of blood T cell repertoires in COVID-19. About the study: Samples representing acute and convalescent COVID-19 were sourced from the United States, Italy and Spain.

Per the original data handling: For nucleated cells, counts were estimated from reference gene primer amplification. Libraries were prepared by immunoSEQ multiplex PCR; TCRdb keeps only in-frame clonotypes and omits some of them. The DNA was the basis for D and trimming; V, J and clone size are from that table. This table holds 130,000 to 150,000 clones, 79% found once. CDR3 size: 15 residues. Germline trimming cut 6 bases from V and 1 base from J; bases unmatched to any gene: 2. Germline CDR1 reads MNHEY; CDR2 reads SMNVEV (reference sequence). This TCR derives from a man in his fifties with active or convalescent COVID-19. This sequence joins TRBV27 and TRBJ1-5; 11 bases line up with TRBD1. The sample consisted of peripheral blood. CDR3 loop: CASRGTGGSNQPQHF. For the CDR3, the DNA is TGTGCCAGCAGGGGGACAGGGGGAAGCAATCAGCCCCAGCATTTT.